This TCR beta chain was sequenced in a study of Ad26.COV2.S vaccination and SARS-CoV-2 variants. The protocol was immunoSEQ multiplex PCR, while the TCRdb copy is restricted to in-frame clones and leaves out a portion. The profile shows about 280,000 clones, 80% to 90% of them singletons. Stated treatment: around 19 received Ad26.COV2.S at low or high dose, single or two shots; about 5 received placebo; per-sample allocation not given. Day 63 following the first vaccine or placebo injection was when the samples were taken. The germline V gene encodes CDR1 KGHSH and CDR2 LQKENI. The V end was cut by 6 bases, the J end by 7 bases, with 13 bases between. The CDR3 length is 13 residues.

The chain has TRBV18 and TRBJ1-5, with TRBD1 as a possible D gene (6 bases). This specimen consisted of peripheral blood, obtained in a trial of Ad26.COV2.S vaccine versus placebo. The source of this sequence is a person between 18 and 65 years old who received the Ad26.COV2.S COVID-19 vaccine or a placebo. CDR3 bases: TGTGCCAGCTCGCCAGGGGTGGACCAGCCCCAGCATTTT. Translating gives CASSPGVDQPQHF. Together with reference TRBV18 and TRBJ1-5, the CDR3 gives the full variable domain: NAGVMQNPRHLVRRRGQEARLRCSPMKGHSHVYWYRQLPEEGLKFMVYLQKENIIDESGMPKERFSAEFPKEGPSILRIQQVVRGDSAAYFCASSPGVDQPQHFGDGTRLSIL.